This T cell receptor (beta chain) appears in the sequencing data of a study of metastatic and nonmetastatic thyroid tumors. Study as a whole: Repertoire comparison spanned blood and tumor or nodule tissue of malignant and benign thyroid patients.

In the authors' methods: Between-group CDR3 differences, defined by clinicopathological status, yielded a distant-metastasis classifier for papillary thyroid cancer. TCRdb re-processed the PCR reads through MiXCR. TCRdb, not the authors, supplied the V and J calls. The table includes roughly 5,600 clones, under 35% detected once. By proportion, this clone is medium-sized. Its antigen is not known. Broader study findings: Compared with benign nodules, malignant thyroid tumors were reported to have significantly higher TCR beta diversity in both blood and tumor.

Germline V gene sequence: CDR1 MNHNY, CDR2 SVGAGI (reference sequence). The CDR3 is 15 amino acids. Between the trimmed V and J ends, which lost 3 bases and 5 bases, there was a span of 16 bases. Patients were all untreated before their thyroid surgery. Material for sequencing was adjacent normal tissue. The receptor was isolated from a female donor with papillary thyroid cancer or a benign thyroid nodule (not recorded which). Some clones in this sample may be carry-over from other donors' samples. The chain recombines TRBV6-6 with TRBJ2-5; no reliable D call. This CDR3 reads CASSYSGRTVETQYF. CDR3 nucleotide sequence: TGTGCCAGCAGTTATTCCGGGCGGACGGTGGAGACCCAGTACTTC.